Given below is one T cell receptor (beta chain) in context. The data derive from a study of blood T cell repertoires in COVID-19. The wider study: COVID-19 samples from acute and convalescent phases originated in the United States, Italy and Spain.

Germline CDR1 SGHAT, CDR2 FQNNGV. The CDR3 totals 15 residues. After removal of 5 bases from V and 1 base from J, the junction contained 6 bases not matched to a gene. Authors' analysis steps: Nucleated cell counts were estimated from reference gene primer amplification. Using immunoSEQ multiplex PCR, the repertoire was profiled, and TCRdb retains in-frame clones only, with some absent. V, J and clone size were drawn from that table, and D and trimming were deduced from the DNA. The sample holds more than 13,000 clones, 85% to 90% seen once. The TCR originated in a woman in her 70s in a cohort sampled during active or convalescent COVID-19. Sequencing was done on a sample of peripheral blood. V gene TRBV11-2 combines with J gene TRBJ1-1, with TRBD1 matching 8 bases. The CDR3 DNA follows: TGTGCCAGCAGCGCAGACAGGGGCGGGAACACTGAAGCTTTCTTT. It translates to CASSADRGGNTEAFF.